Presented here are 9 T cell receptor beta chains from one specimen sequenced in a study of PD-L1 blockade in urothelial cancer. The time point: pretreatment peripheral blood. Clones were sequenced by immunoSEQ multiplex PCR, and TCRdb holds only the in-frame ones, with some missing. The table shows tens of thousands of clones, with 85% to 90% occurring only once. Source: PBMCs, taken around atezolizumab (anti-PD-L1) treatment. Receptor source: a man in his 70s with urothelial cancer.

The chain carries TRBV6-4 and TRBJ2-1, with 7 bases fitting TRBD1. The V segment lost 3 bases and the J segment 5 bases; nucleotides outside the gene matches: 4. This CDR3 has 14 residues. The V gene's germline CDR1 is MRHNA and CDR2 SNTAGT. CDR3 loop: CASSEQGFDNEQFF. The CDR3 nucleotides read TGTGCCAGCAGTGAACAGGGGTTTGACAATGAGCAGTTCTTC.

The genes are TRBV10-2 and TRBJ2-7, with TRBD2 matching over 11 bases. CDR3 length: 17 amino acids. Per germline, CDR1 WSHSY and CDR2 SAAADI. The J segment lost 2 bases and the V segment lost 6 bases, leaving 12 bases of the junction unmatched. CDR3 sequence reads: CASRRGTSGNPPYEQYF. CDR3 nucleotide sequence: TGCGCCAGCAGGCGCGGGACTAGCGGTAACCCCCCCTACGAGCAGTACTTC.

This sequence joins TRBV27 and TRBJ1-2; D is possibly TRBD1 (6 bases). The germline V and J ends were trimmed by 6 bases and 3 bases, with 17 bases remaining between them. The CDR3 runs 15 residues. Germline loops: CDR1 MNHEY, CDR2 SMNVEV (reference sequence). The CDR3 DNA reads TGTGCCAGCAGGGGGGCGGGGGCAGGGGACTATGGCTACACCTTC. This gives the protein CASRGAGAGDYGYTF.

The sample holds a few counts of this clone. The rearrangement links TRBV7-8 to TRBJ1-2, with 8 bases matching TRBD1. Germline assignment: CDR1 SGHVS and CDR2 FQNEAQ. V dropped 5 bases and J dropped 5; count of bases not matched to a gene: 4. The CDR3 runs to 13 residues. The CDR3 nucleotides read TGTGCCAGCAGCCTAGGGACAGGATATGGCTACACCTTC. Translated, it gives CASSLGTGYGYTF.

V gene TRBV6-5 combines with J gene TRBJ2-7; TRBD1 matches at 8 bases. CDR1 and CDR2 from the germline V gene are MNHEY and SVGAGI. The junction had 9 bases not matched to a gene; V was cut back by 8 bases and J by 0 bases. The CDR3 extends over 15 amino acids. The CDR3 here is CASLLPGQGSYEQYF. In DNA form, the CDR3 reads TGTGCCAGCCTCCTCCCAGGACAGGGCTCCTACGAGCAGTACTTC.

This clone was picked up one time. The chain is built from TRBV21-1 and TRBJ1-5. TRBV21-1 is shown as a pseudogene. CDR3 length equals 15 residues. Here the CDR3 reads CASSTTGEGNQPQHF. DNA of the CDR3: TGTGCCAGCAGCACCACGGGGGAGGGCAATCAGCCCCAGCATTTT.

V gene TRBV5-4 combines with J gene TRBJ1-1; D remains unclear. V was pared by 3 bases and J by 1 base, with 13 bases between. CDR1 is SGHNT and CDR2 is YYREEE in the germline V gene (reference sequence). This CDR3 has 15 residues. The CDR3 protein is CASSSSLTENTEAFF. CDR3 nucleotides: TGTGCCAGCAGCTCGTCTCTAACAGAGAACACTGAAGCTTTCTTT.

The chain joins TRBV5-4 to TRBJ1-2; the match to TRBD1 covers 10 bases. The CDR3 has 16 amino acids. Per the germline V gene, CDR1 is SGHNT and CDR2 is YYREEE (reference sequence). V was clipped by 4 bases and J by 2 bases; unmatched bases: 8. DNA for the CDR3: TGTGCCAGCAGCCCCCGGGACAGGGGATCAAACTATGGCTACACCTTC. Translated, it gives CASSPRDRGSNYGYTF.

This chain joins TRBV6-1 and TRBJ2-1; 7 bases are shared with TRBD2. Germline lookup yields CDR1 MNHNS and CDR2 SASEGT. This CDR3 is 12 amino acids long. Trimming cost V 9 bases and J 4 bases; bases outside gene matches: 3. CDR3 loop: CARASGYNEQFF. The DNA for the CDR3 is TGTGCCAGGGCTAGCGGTTACAATGAGCAGTTCTTC.